This paragraph covers one T cell receptor beta chain sequence. Germline V gene lookup returns CDR1 SGHRS and CDR2 YFSETQ. CDR3 length equals 15 residues. V was cut by 4 bases and J by 0 bases, with 11 bases left in between. Methods used by the authors: By means of reference gene primer amplification, nucleated cell counts were estimated. Here immunoSEQ multiplex PCR was the method, and the copy in TCRdb shows in-frame clones only, minus some. V and J calls plus clone size are reproduced from that table; the DNA served to infer D and trimming. The sample records roughly 56,000 clones, around four fifths being singletons. This entry is derived from a study of blood T cell repertoires in COVID-19. The overall study: Sources were T cells, B-cell-depleted T cells, or PBMCs; the material itself was cDNA or gDNA.

The sequence was obtained from a man aged 70-80 years with acute or convalescent COVID-19. The rearrangement uses TRBV5-1 and TRBJ2-1; D may be TRBD1 (5 bases). Sequenced input: peripheral blood. The CDR3 coding sequence is TGCGCCAGCAGCGGCACAGGAAGCTCCTACAATGAGCAGTTCTTC. Translated: CASSGTGSSYNEQFF.